A single sample gave rise to the 24 T cell receptor beta chains below, sequenced in a study of CD8+ T cells in alopecia areata. The treatment denotes: oral pan-JAK inhibitor, 5-10 mg twice daily. Extracted RNA was reverse transcribed, and the resulting cDNA served as sequencing template. TCRdb keeps only in-frame clones here, not all; method: immunoSEQ multiplex PCR. Of about 190,000 clones listed, approximately 60% are singletons. The material sequenced was CD4+ T cells sorted from blood, taken at week 4, from a patient treated with tofacitinib. These receptors came from a human donor with alopecia areata.

This clone turned up a few times. The chain joins TRBV9 to TRBJ2-1; TRBD2 matches at 10 bases. With V trimmed by 3 bases and J by 12 bases, 12 bases remained unmatched. Looked up from germline, CDR1 is SGDLS and CDR2 is YYNGEE. This CDR3 is 15 amino acids long. CDR3 nucleotides: TGTGCCAGCAGCGCCGGCGTTAGCGGGGGGTTGGGGCAGTTCTTC. It yields the protein CASSAGVSGGLGQFF.

The J gene is TRBJ1-3, the V gene TRBV29-1; maybe TRBD1 (6 bases). CDR3 length equals 14 residues. The germline V gene encodes CDR1 SQVTM and CDR2 ANQGSEA. Between the trimmed V and J ends, which lost 4 bases and 0 bases, there was a span of 10 bases. The CDR3 is CSVVQGSSGNTIYF. In nucleotides, the CDR3 is TGCAGCGTTGTTCAGGGGAGCTCTGGAAACACCATATATTTT. The variable domain in full, completed from reference TRBV29-1 and TRBJ1-3, reads SAVISQKPSRDICQRGTSLTIQCQVDSQVTMMFWYRQQPGQSLTLIATANQGSEATYESGFVIDKFPISRPNLTFSTLTVSNMSPEDSSIYLCSVVQGSSGNTIYFGEGSWLTVV.

The sample holds one count of this clone. V is TRBV11-2 and J is TRBJ1-2; a possible D gene is TRBD1 (5 bases). The germline gives CDR1 SGHAT, CDR2 FQNNGV. The CDR3 loop spans 14 amino acids. The V end was cut by 4 bases, the J end by 2 bases, with 11 bases between. The CDR3 spells CASSSPGRNYGYTF. CDR3 coding DNA: TGTGCCAGCAGCTCCCCGGGACGGAACTATGGCTACACCTTC.

A word on this clone: The DNA is left out, because the CDR3 cannot be placed on it with certainty; the CDR3 is given as TCRdb lists it. The V call is TRBV5-1, the J call TRBJ1-2. Per germline, CDR1 SGHRS and CDR2 YFSETQ. The length of the CDR3 is 15 amino acids, counting both ends. The CDR3: CASSRTFGADYGYTF.

The chain joins TRBV29-1 to TRBJ2-2; TRBD2 matches at 7 bases. The CDR3 contains 14 residues. Germline-derived CDR1 and CDR2 are SQVTM and ANQGSEA. V lost 5 bases to trimming and J lost 1 base; unmatched junction nucleotides: 4. The CDR3 here is CSVRPGGNTGELFF. The CDR3, as DNA: TGCAGCGTTCGCCCGGGGGGGAACACCGGGGAGCTGTTTTTT.

This rearrangement joins TRBV29-1 to TRBJ1-2; D possibly corresponds to TRBD1 (6 bases). The V end lost 7 bases, the J end lost 8 bases, and 14 bases lay between the germline ends. The CDR3 is 11 residues long. Germline values: CDR1 SQVTM, CDR2 ANQGSEA. CDR3 protein: CSALQGNGYTF. CDR3 coding DNA: TGCAGCGCCTTGCAGGGGAACGGCTACACCTTC.

As DNA, the CDR3 is TGCGCCAGCAGCCAAGAATTGGGAAACATTCAGTACTTC. Translating it yields CASSQELGNIQYF. The rearrangement links TRBV4-1 to TRBJ2-4; D not resolved. Germline V lookup: CDR1 MGHRA, CDR2 YSYEKL. The CDR3 contains 13 residues. V lost 0 bases and J 6 bases, leaving 6 bases between the germline ends.

The V and J genes are TRBV11-2 and TRBJ2-3; D is uncertain. V was shortened by 5 bases and J by 0 bases, with 18 bases between the two germline ends. The CDR3 length is 17 residues. The germline V gene has CDR1 SGHAT and CDR2 FQNNGV. CDR3 region: CASSKKGLTASTDTQYF. In DNA form, the CDR3 reads TGTGCCAGCAGCAAAAAAGGGTTGACTGCCAGCACAGATACGCAGTATTTT.

In regard to this clone: At the DNA level, this CDR3 is encoded by other sequences in the same sample as well. The V call is TRBV30, the J call TRBJ2-3; no clear D gene. Germline CDR1 GTSNPN, CDR2 SVGIG (reference sequence). The CDR3 runs 10 residues. Between the trimmed V and J ends, which lost 5 bases and 6 bases, there was a span of 6 bases. The CDR3: CAWGQDTQYF. As DNA, the CDR3 is TGTGCCTGGGGCCAGGATACGCAGTATTTT.

The chain couples TRBV15 to TRBJ1-2; D is ambiguous. Germline V gives CDR1 LNHNV, CDR2 YYDKDF (reference sequence). The CDR3 length is 13 residues. Trimming took 1 base from V and 1 from J, leaving 4 bases between them. This CDR3 is CATSRGSNYGYTF. The CDR3, as DNA: TGTGCCACCAGCAGAGGTAGTAACTATGGCTACACCTTC.

This clone was counted once. The V call is TRBV7-6, the J call TRBJ2-5; D possibly uses TRBD1 or TRBD2 (5 bases each). Trimming removed 5 bases from V and 0 bases from J, with 10 bases in between. The CDR3 has 14 amino acids. CDR1 and CDR2 from the germline V gene are SGHVS and FNYEAQ. CDR3 region: CASSPSGHQETQYF. The CDR3, as DNA: TGTGCCAGCAGCCCCTCGGGACACCAAGAGACCCAGTACTTC.

A single count supports this clone. The chain carries TRBV5-6 and TRBJ1-5; TRBD1 matches 7 bases. Germline lookup yields CDR1 SGHDT and CDR2 YYEEEE. Trimming cost V 1 base and J 6 bases; bases outside gene matches: 7. There are 15 residues in the CDR3. CDR3 sequence (DNA): TGTGCCAGCAGCTTGTGGAGGACAGGCTTTCAGCCCCAGCATTTT. Protein: CASSLWRTGFQPQHF.

The chain carries TRBV29-1 and TRBJ2-6, with 7 nucleotides matching TRBD1. V trimming: 6 bases; J trimming: 2 bases; junction bases outside the gene matches: 4. Looked up from germline, CDR1 is SQVTM and CDR2 is ANQGSEA. The CDR3 contains 14 residues. The CDR3 protein is CSVQQGPGANVLTF. DNA of the CDR3: TGCAGCGTCCAACAGGGGCCTGGGGCCAACGTCCTGACTTTC.

As regards this clone: The junction differs from germline at one of its ends, possibly a read error. CDR3 bases: TGTGCTAGCAGTGACCCGTGGGGAGGACTGGCCAAAAACATTCAGTACTTC. Translated, it gives CASSDPWGGLAKNIQYF. This chain joins TRBV25-1 and TRBJ2-4; D may be TRBD2 (6 bases). Germline CDR1 MGHDK, CDR2 SYGVNS. This CDR3 region has 17 residues.

The V call is TRBV5-4, the J call TRBJ2-7; a possible D gene is TRBD1 (5 bases). The CDR3 contains 13 residues. V was clipped by 0 bases and J by 7 bases, with 11 bases between them. Germline V gene lookup returns CDR1 SGHNT and CDR2 YYREEE (reference sequence). This CDR3 reads CASSLETRGEQYF. The CDR3 DNA sequence: TGTGCCAGCAGCTTGGAAACAAGGGGTGAGCAGTACTTC.

The V and J genes are TRBV11-2 and TRBJ1-5; 7 nucleotides line up with TRBD1. Losses at the gene ends were 0 bases for V and 5 bases for J; bases not matched to a gene: 4. The CDR3 runs to 15 residues. Germline assignment: CDR1 SGHAT and CDR2 FQNNGV. The CDR3 loop is CASSLDVGQDQPQHF. The CDR3 DNA reads TGTGCCAGCAGCTTAGATGTAGGACAGGATCAGCCCCAGCATTTT.

The chain combines TRBV2 with TRBJ2-7, with TRBD2 identical over 8 bases. This CDR3 has 14 residues. The V segment lost 1 base and the J segment 4 bases; nucleotides outside the gene matches: 3. Per germline, CDR1 SNHLY and CDR2 FYNNEI. The CDR3, as DNA: TGTGCCAGCAGTGAAGACGGGAGGGCATACGAGCAGTACTTC. It specifies CASSEDGRAYEQYF.

The CDR3, as DNA: TGTGCCAGCAGTTTACGCAGGGAAGAGACCCAGTACTTC. This sequence encodes CASSLRREETQYF. The chain couples TRBV28 to TRBJ2-5; maybe TRBD1 (5 bases). The CDR3 has 13 residues. V was cut by 2 bases and J by 3 bases, with 7 bases left in between. Germline-derived CDR1 and CDR2 are MDHEN and SYDVKM.

This chain uses TRBV4-3 with TRBJ2-3; tentatively, D is TRBD1 (6 bases). The CDR3 runs to 16 residues. V lost 1 base and J lost 0, with 11 bases in between. The germline CDR1 and CDR2 sequences are LGHNA and YSLEER. The CDR3 DNA reads TGCGCCAGCAGCCAAGGAACAGGGTACAGCACAGATACGCAGTATTTT. Encoded protein: CASSQGTGYSTDTQYF.

This chain uses TRBV2 with TRBJ2-7; D uncertain. The CDR3 sequence is 11 residues long. CDR1 SNHLY and CDR2 FYNNEI come from the germline V gene. V lost 6 bases to trimming and J lost 3 bases, with 6 bases between them. CDR3 residues: CASRDNYEQYF. CDR3 nucleotides: TGTGCCAGCAGGGATAACTACGAGCAGTACTTC.

The V and J genes are TRBV6-4 and TRBJ2-1, with 9 positions matching TRBD2. V shed 5 bases, J shed 6 bases, and the junction held 8 bases outside the gene matches. This CDR3 contains 15 residues. Germline V gene data show CDR1 as MRHNA and CDR2 as SNTAGT. CDR3 amino acids: CASSSIPGLANEQFF. CDR3 nucleotides: TGTGCCAGCAGTTCAATACCGGGACTAGCCAATGAGCAGTTCTTC.

The J gene is TRBJ1-2, the V gene TRBV15, with D possibly matching TRBD1 (6 bases). This CDR3 contains 13 residues. Germline assignment: CDR1 LNHNV and CDR2 YYDKDF (reference sequence). The V end lost 5 bases, the J end lost 7 bases, and 14 bases lay between the germline ends. CDR3 nucleotides: TGTGCCACCAGCGGGCGGGGGGCGCTTGGCTACACCTTC. Protein product: CATSGRGALGYTF.

The chain joins TRBV29-1 to TRBJ2-6, with D unclear. The germline V gene has CDR1 SQVTM and CDR2 ANQGSEA. The CDR3 consists of 15 residues. V lost 4 bases and J 4 bases, leaving 14 bases between the germline ends. The CDR3 region is CSVAAGSSGANVLTF. The CDR3 DNA follows: TGCAGCGTTGCGGCAGGCAGTTCAGGGGCCAACGTCCTGACTTTC.

J is TRBJ2-1 and V is TRBV29-1; possibly TRBD2 for D (6 bases). There are 11 residues in the CDR3. Germline V lookup: CDR1 SQVTM, CDR2 ANQGSEA. Between the trimmed V and J ends, which lost 4 bases and 9 bases, there was a span of 10 bases. DNA for the CDR3: TGCAGCGTTGGACGGGAGAGTGAGCAGTTCTTC. This codes for CSVGRESEQFF.